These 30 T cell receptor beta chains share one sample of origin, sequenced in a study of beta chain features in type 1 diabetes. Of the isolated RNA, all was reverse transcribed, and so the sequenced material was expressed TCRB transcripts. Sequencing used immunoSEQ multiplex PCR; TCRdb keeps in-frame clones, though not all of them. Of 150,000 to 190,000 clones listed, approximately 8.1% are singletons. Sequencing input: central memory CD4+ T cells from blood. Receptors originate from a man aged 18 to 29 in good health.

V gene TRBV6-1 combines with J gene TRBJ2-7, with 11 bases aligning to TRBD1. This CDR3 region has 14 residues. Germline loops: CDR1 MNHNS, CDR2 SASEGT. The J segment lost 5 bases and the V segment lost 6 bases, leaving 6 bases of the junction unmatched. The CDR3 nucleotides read TGTGCCAGCAGGAGGACAGGGGGCCTCGACGAGCAGTACTTC. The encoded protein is CASRRTGGLDEQYF.

The CDR3 DNA reads as TGTGCCAGCAGCTTAGACGGGGGGAACCGGTACATTCAGTACTTC. This gives the protein CASSLDGGNRYIQYF. The rearrangement joins TRBV7-2 to TRBJ2-4; 7 positions match TRBD2. The V gene's germline CDR1 is SGHTA and CDR2 FQGNSA. Trimming at V came to 1 base and at J to 8 bases, leaving 8 bases not matched to a gene. This CDR3 is built from 15 residues. Drawing the rest from reference TRBV7-2 and TRBJ2-4, the complete variable domain is GAGVSQSPSNKVTEKGKDVELRCDPISGHTALYWYRQSLGQGLEFLIYFQGNSAPDKSGLPSDRFSAERTGGSVSTLTIQRTQQEDSAVYLCASSLDGGNRYIQYFGAGTRLSVL.

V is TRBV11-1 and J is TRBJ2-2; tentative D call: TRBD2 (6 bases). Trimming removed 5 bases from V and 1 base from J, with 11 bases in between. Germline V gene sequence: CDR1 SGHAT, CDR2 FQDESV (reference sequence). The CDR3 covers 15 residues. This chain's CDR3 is CASSPNSGNTGELFF. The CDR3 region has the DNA TGTGCCAGCAGCCCGAATAGCGGGAACACCGGGGAGCTGTTTTTT.

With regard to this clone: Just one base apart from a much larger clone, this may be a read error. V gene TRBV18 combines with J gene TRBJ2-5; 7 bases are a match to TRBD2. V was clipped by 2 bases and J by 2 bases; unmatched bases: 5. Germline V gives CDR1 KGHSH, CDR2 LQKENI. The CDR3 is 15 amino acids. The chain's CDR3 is CASSPTSAKQETQYF. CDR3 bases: TGTGCCAGCTCACCAACTAGCGCAAAACAAGAGACCCAGTACTTC.

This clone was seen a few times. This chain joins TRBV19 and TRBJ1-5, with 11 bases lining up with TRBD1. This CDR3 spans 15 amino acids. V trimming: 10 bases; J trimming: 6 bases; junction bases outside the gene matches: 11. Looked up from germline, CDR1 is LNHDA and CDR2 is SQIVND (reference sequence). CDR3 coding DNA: TGTGCCATCGGGGGCGGGACAGGGGGTTCTCAGCCCCAGCATTTT. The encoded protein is CAIGGGTGGSQPQHF.

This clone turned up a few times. CDR3 protein: CASSLSSVAGGAFF. The CDR3 bases are TGTGCCAGCAGTTTATCTTCCGTTGCAGGGGGAGCTTTCTTT. V and J are TRBV27 and TRBJ1-1; TRBD1 aligns across 7 bases. Germline-derived CDR1 and CDR2 are MNHEY and SMNVEV (reference sequence). This CDR3 spans 14 amino acids. Unmatched junction bases numbered 8, after V lost 0 bases and J lost 10 bases.

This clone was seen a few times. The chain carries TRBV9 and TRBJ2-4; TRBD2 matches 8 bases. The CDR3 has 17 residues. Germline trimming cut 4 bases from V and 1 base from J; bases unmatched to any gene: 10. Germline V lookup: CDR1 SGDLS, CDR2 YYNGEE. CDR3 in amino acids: CASSPQSSGRAKNIQYF. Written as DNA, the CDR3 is TGTGCCAGCAGCCCCCAATCTAGCGGGCGGGCCAAAAACATTCAGTACTTC.

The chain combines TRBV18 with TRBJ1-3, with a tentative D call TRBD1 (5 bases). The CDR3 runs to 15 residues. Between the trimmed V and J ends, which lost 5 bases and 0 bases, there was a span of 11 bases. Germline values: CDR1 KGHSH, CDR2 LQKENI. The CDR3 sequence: CASSGRTGSGNTIYF. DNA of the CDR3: TGTGCCAGCTCAGGCCGTACAGGCTCTGGAAACACCATATATTTT.

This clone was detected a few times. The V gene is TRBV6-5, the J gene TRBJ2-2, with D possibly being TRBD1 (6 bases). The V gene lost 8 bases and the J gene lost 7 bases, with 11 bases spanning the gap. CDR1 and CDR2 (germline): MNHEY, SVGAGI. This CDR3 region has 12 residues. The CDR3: CASGRGGGELFF. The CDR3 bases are TGTGCCAGCGGCAGGGGCGGCGGGGAGCTGTTTTTT.

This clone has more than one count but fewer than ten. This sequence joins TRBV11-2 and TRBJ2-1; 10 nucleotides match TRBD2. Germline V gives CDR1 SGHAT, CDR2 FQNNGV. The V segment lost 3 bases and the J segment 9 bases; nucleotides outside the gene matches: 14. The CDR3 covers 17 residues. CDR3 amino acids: CASSLRPGTSVSIEQFF. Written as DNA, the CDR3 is TGTGCCAGCAGCTTGAGGCCCGGGACTAGCGTTTCCATTGAGCAGTTCTTC.

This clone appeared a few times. This chain's CDR3 is CATRLAGWTGELFF. The CDR3 bases are TGTGCCACCAGGCTAGCGGGATGGACCGGGGAGCTGTTTTTT. This chain connects TRBV15 to TRBJ2-2, with 9 bases fitting TRBD2. J gave up 5 bases and V 6 bases, and 4 bases lay outside the gene matches. This CDR3 has 14 residues. Germline lookup yields CDR1 LNHNV and CDR2 YYDKDF (reference sequence).

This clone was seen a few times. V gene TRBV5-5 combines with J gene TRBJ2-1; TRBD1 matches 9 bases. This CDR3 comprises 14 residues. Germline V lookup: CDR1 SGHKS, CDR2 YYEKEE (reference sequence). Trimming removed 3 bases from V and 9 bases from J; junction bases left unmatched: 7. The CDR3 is CASSSGQGVGEQFF. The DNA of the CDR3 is TGTGCCAGCAGCTCGGGACAGGGTGTAGGTGAGCAGTTCTTC.

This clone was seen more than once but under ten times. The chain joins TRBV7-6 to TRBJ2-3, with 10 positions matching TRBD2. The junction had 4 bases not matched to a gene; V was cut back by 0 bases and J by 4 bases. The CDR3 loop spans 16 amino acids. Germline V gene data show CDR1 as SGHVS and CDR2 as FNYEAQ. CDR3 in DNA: TGTGCCAGCAGCTTAGCCCCAACTAGCGGGGCAGATACGCAGTATTTT. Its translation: CASSLAPTSGADTQYF. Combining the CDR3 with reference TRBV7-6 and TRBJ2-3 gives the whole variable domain GAGVSQSPRYKVTKRGQDVALRCDPISGHVSLYWYRQALGQGPEFLTYFNYEAQQDKSGLPNDRFSAERPEGSISTLTIQRTEQRDSAMYRCASSLAPTSGADTQYFGPGTRLTVL.

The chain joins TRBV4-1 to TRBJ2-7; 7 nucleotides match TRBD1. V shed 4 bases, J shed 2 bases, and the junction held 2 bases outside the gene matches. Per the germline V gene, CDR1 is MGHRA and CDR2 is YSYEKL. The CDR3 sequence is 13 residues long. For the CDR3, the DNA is TGCGCCAGCAGCCGGGACAGAACCTACGAGCAGTACTTC. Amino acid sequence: CASSRDRTYEQYF.

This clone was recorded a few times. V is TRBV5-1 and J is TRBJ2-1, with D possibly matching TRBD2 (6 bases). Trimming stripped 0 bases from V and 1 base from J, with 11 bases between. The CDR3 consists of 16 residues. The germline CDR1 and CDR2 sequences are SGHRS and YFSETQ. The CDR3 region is CASSLVGGRSYNEQFF. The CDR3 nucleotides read TGCGCCAGCAGCTTGGTGGGGGGTCGGTCCTACAATGAGCAGTTCTTC. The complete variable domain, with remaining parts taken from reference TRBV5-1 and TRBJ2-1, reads KAGVTQTPRYLIKTRGQQVTLSCSPISGHRSVSWYQQTPGQGLQFLFEYFSETQRNKGNFPGRFSGRQFSNSRSEMNVSTLELGDSALYLCASSLVGGRSYNEQFFGPGTRLTVL.

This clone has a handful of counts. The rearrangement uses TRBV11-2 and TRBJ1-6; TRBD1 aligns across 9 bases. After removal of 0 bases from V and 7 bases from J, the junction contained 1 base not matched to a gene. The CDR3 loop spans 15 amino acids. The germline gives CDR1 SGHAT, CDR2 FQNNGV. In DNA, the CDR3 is TGTGCCAGCAGCTTAGAACAGGGGGCAAATTCACCCCTCCACTTT. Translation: CASSLEQGANSPLHF.

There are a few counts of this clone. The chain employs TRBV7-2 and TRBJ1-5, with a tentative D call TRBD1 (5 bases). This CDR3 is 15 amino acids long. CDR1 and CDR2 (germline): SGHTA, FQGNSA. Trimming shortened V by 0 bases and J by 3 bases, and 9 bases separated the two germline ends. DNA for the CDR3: TGTGCCAGCAGCTTAGCAGGGGAATACAATCAGCCCCAGCATTTT. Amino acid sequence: CASSLAGEYNQPQHF. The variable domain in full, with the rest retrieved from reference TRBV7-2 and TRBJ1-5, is GAGVSQSPSNKVTEKGKDVELRCDPISGHTALYWYRQSLGQGLEFLIYFQGNSAPDKSGLPSDRFSAERTGGSVSTLTIQRTQQEDSAVYLCASSLAGEYNQPQHFGDGTRLSIL.

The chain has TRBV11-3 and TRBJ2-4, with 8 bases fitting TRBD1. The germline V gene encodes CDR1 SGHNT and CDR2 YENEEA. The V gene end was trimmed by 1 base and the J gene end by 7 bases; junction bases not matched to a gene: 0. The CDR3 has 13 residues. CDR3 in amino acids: CASSLGTGNIQYF. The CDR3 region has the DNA TGTGCCAGCAGCTTAGGGACAGGGAACATTCAGTACTTC.

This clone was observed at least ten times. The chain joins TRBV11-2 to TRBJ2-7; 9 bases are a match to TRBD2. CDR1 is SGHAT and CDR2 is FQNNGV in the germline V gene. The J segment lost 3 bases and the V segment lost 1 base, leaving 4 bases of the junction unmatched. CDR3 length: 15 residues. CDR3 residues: CASSLGSSGSYEQYF. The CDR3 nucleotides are TGTGCCAGCAGCTTAGGGAGTAGCGGGAGCTACGAGCAGTACTTC.

CDR3 bases: TGTGCCAGCAGACAACGGGGGGGCTCCTACAATGAGCAGTTCTTC. Translating gives CASRQRGGSYNEQFF. V gene TRBV7-2 combines with J gene TRBJ2-1; 8 bases are shared with TRBD2. Trimming took 6 bases from V and 0 from J; bases not matched to a gene: 4. Germline CDR1 reads SGHTA; CDR2 reads FQGNSA. This CDR3 has 15 residues.

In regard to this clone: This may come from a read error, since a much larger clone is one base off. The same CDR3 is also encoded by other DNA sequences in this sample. In nucleotides, the CDR3 is TGTGCCAGCAGGGCTTGGACAGGAGTCGAGACCCAGTACTTC. Translation gives CASRAWTGVETQYF. V usage is TRBV7-9 and J usage is TRBJ2-5; 7 nucleotides match TRBD1. Losses at the gene ends were 6 bases for V and 5 bases for J; bases not matched to a gene: 9. CDR1 SEHNR and CDR2 FQNEAQ come from the germline V gene (reference sequence). This CDR3 is built from 14 residues.

In DNA form, the CDR3 reads TGTGCCAGCCGTCCGGGACAGGGGGCAGTCGAGCAGTACTTC. Its translation is CASRPGQGAVEQYF. The chain carries TRBV7-2 and TRBJ2-7; 12 nucleotides align to TRBD1. Per the germline V gene, CDR1 is SGHTA and CDR2 is FQGNSA. The CDR3 runs to 14 residues. Losses at the gene ends were 8 bases for V and 6 bases for J; bases not matched to a gene: 8. Filled out from reference TRBV7-2 and TRBJ2-7, the complete variable domain reads GAGVSQSPSNKVTEKGKDVELRCDPISGHTALYWYRQSLGQGLEFLIYFQGNSAPDKSGLPSDRFSAERTGGSVSTLTIQRTQQEDSAVYLCASRPGQGAVEQYFGPGTRLTVT.

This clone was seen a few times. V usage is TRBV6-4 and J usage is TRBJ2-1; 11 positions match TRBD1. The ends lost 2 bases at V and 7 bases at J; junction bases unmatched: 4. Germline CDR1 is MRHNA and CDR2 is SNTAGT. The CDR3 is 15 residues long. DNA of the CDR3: TGTGCCAGCAGTGACGGACAGGGGGCCACAAATGAGCAGTTCTTC. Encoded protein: CASSDGQGATNEQFF.

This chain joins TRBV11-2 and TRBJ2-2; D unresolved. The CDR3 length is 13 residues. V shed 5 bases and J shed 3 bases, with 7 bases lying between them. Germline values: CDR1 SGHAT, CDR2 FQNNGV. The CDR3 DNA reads TGTGCCAGCAGCCCCACAGACACCGGGGAGCTGTTTTTT. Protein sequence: CASSPTDTGELFF.

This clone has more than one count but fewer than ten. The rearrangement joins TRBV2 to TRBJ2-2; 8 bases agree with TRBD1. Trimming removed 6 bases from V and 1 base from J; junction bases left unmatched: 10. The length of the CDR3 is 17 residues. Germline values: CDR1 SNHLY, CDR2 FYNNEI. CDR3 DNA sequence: TGTGCCAGCAGCCCCCCCGGAGGACAGGGGAACACCGGGGAGCTGTTTTTT. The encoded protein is CASSPPGGQGNTGELFF.

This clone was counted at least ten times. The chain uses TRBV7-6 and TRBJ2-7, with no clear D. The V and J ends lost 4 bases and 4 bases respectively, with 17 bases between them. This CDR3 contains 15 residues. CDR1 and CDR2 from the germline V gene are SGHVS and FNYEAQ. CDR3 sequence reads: CASSSPPDSKYEQYF. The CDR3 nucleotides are TGTGCCAGCAGCTCACCCCCCGACTCTAAGTACGAGCAGTACTTC.

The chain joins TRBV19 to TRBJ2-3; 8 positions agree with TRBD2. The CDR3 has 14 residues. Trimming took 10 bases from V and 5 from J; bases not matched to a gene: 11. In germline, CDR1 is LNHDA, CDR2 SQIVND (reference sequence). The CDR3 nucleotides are TGTGCCACCTCACTAGCGGCCGCGGAAGATACGCAGTATTTT. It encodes CATSLAAAEDTQYF.

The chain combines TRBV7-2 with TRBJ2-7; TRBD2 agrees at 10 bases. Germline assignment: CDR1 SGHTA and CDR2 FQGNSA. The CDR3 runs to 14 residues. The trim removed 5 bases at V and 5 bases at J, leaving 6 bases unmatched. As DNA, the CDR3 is TGTGCCAGCAGCCCCGGGACTAGCGTCAACGAGCAGTACTTC. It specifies CASSPGTSVNEQYF.

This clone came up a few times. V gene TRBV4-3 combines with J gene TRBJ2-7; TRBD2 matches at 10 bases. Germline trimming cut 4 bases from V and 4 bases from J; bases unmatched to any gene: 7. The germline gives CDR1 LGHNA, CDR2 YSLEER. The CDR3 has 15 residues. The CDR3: CASSPGLAEAYEQYF. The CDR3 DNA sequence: TGCGCCAGCAGCCCAGGACTAGCGGAGGCGTACGAGCAGTACTTC.

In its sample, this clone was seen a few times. DNA of the CDR3: TGCAGCGTCTTCGGTGGACAGGGGTCGAACTATGGCTACACCTTC. This translates into CSVFGGQGSNYGYTF. V gene TRBV29-1 combines with J gene TRBJ1-2; 9 bases fit TRBD1. CDR3 length equals 15 residues. The V gene end was trimmed by 6 bases and the J gene end by 2 bases; junction bases not matched to a gene: 10. Germline V gene lookup returns CDR1 SQVTM and CDR2 ANQGSEA.